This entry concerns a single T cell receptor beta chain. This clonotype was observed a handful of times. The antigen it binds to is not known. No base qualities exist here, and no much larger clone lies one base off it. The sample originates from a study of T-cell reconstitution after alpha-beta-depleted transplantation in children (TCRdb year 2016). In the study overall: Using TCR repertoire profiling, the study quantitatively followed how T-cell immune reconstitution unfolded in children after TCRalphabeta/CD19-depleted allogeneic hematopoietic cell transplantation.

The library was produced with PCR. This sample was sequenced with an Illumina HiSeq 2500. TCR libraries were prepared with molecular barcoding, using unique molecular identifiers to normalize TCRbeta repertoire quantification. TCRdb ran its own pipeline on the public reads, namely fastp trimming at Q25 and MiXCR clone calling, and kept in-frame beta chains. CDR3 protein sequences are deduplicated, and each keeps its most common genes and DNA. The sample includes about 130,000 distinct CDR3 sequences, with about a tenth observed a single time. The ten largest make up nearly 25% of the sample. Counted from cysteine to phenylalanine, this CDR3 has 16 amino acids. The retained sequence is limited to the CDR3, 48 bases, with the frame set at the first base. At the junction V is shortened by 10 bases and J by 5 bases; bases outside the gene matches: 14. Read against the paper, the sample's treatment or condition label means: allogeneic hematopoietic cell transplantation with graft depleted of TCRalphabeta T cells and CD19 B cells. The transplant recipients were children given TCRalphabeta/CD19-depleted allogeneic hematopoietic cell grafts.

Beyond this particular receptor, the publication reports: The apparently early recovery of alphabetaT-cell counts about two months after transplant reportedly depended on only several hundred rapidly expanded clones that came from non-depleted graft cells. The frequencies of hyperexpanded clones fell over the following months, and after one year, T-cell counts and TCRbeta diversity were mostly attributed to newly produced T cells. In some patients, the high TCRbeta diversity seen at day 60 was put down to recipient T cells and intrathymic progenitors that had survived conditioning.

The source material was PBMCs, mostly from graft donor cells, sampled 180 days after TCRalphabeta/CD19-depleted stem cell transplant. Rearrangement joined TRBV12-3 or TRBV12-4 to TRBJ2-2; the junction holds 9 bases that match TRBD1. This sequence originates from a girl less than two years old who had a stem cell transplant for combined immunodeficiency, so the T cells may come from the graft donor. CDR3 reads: CATQGLTGGKTGELFF. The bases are TGTGCCACCCAAGGGTTGACAGGGGGGAAAACCGGGGAGCTGTTTTTT.